The T cell receptor (beta chain) under discussion was sequenced for a study of blood T cells in healthy people across ages. Study overall: In model experiments, template switching was able to capture about one barcoded beta molecule for every two T cells that were present.

As regards this clonotype: What it binds is not known.

Points from the study as a whole: Diversity was higher, and naive CD4+ cells more numerous, in long-lived donors than in aged donors.

Every donor provided around 10 milliliters of peripheral blood. The CDR3 consists of 15 residues. Deletions cut 0 bases from V and 2 bases from J, with 9 bases between. Per germline, CDR1 SGHTA and CDR2 FQGNSA. The authors ran a second PCR of about 6 to 12 cycles using a sample-barcoded 5' primer and a J-beta primer mix. All cDNA molecules were each tagged by a template-switch adaptor with 12 random nucleotides. TCRdb used MiXCR to reprocess the 5' RACE reads, holding one entry per CDR3 protein. The table shows under 750,000 distinct CDR3 sequences, with around 48% occurring only once. The clonotype was recovered from an older man in good health. The sequencing input was blood. The gene calls are TRBV7-2 and TRBJ2-3, with a weak D call TRBD2 (6 bases). The CDR3 DNA sequence: TGTGCCAGCAGCTTAGCACTAGCCCACACAGATACGCAGTATTTT. This translates into CASSLALAHTDTQYF.